The source of this TCR beta chain is a study of vaccination effects on CD4 cells after COVID-19. A remark on this clone: Its target is not known.

Findings and limits, study-wide: Late post-vaccination, clones induced by infection and those induced by vaccine underwent marked clonal contraction.

The data were produced by immunoSEQ multiplex PCR, yet TCRdb's version contains in-frame clones alone and is incomplete. This sample has around 19,000 clones, with roughly three quarters found just once. Germline CDR1 and CDR2: SEHNR and FQNEAQ (reference sequence). Trimming stripped 5 bases from V and 8 bases from J, with 15 bases between. The CDR3 loop spans 14 amino acids. With the ViraFEST assay, the study expanded antigen-specific CD4+ T cells using viral peptide pools, then sequenced them. The authors isolated CD4+ T cells after around 9 days of culture. Vaccinated recipients, who were negative for nucleocapsid antibodies, had no history of SARS-CoV-2 infection. Culturing of 2 million to 2.5 million PBMC per well took place with roughly 9.4 IU/ml IL-2 and 9 to 10 ug/ml peptides. IL-2 medium was substituted for half the medium on days 3 and 7.

This rearrangement joins TRBV7-9 to TRBJ1-4, with D perhaps TRBD1 (5 bases). The material sequenced was CD4+ T cells from PBMCs cultured with HCoV-NL63 spike peptides, taken before COVID-19 vaccination. The TCR was taken from a human donor who received a COVID-19 vaccine. This CDR3 reads CASSQARDGEKLFF. DNA of the CDR3: TGTGCCAGCAGCCAAGCTAGGGACGGAGAAAAACTGTTTTTT.